The entry that follows covers one TCR beta chain sequence. This entry is derived from a study of T cells after yellow fever vaccination. MiXCR, run by TCRdb on the 5' RACE reads, gives a single entry per CDR3 protein. This table holds about 340,000 distinct CDR3 sequences, under 5% found once. There are 15 residues in the CDR3. V was pared by 0 bases and J by 0 bases, with 7 bases between. Germline lookup yields CDR1 SGDLS and CDR2 YYNGEE. The clonotype was recovered from a man between 18 and 29 years old who received the YFV17D yellow fever vaccine. The material was PBMCs, obtained 5 days after the yellow fever booster vaccination. The chain has TRBV9 and TRBJ1-3; D is possibly TRBD1 (5 bases). CDR3 bases: TGTGCCAGCAGCGTAGGAGGGGACTCTGGAAACACCATATATTTT. Its protein is CASSVGGDSGNTIYF.